This paragraph covers one T cell receptor (beta chain) sequence. Its antigen is not known. The sample originates from a study of cytomegalovirus exposure and HLA in healthy donors. Whole-study findings and limits: As a later analysis showed, a missense DCLRE1C variant was linked to trimming of TCR beta V- and J-genes. Some V segments, including TRBV6-2 and TRBV6-3, were excluded as indistinguishable. Among TCR beta chains, those listed as cytomegalovirus-associated numbered approximately 150.

Germline values: CDR1 LNHDA, CDR2 SQIVND (reference sequence). The CDR3 runs 15 residues. The ends were cut back, 3 bases at V and 0 bases at J, with 9 bases in the middle. PCR used 60 Vbeta primers and 13 Jbeta primers. The table came from immunoSEQ multiplex PCR; TCRdb's copy has only in-frame clones and leaves some out. The sample yields fewer than 250,000 clones, about four fifths seen once. Sampled while nominally healthy, donors likely had unrecorded immune exposures. This clonotype was obtained from a man aged 25 to 40 in good health and CMV-seronegative. The sample was PBMCs. J is TRBJ2-1 and V is TRBV19; D perhaps matches TRBD2 (6 bases). In DNA form, the CDR3 reads TGTGCCAGTAGTATCCGCGGGGCCTCCTACAATGAGCAGTTCTTC. It translates to CASSIRGASYNEQFF.